This T cell receptor beta chain derives from a study of T cell changes during pregnancy in multiple sclerosis. Germline loops: CDR1 SGHDT, CDR2 YYEEEE. The CDR3 spans 15 residues. Between the trimmed V and J ends, which lost 4 bases and 5 bases, there was a span of 18 bases. Repertoires were generated with immunoSEQ multiplex PCR, while TCRdb's copy carries only in-frame clones and drops some. The table lists around 54,000 clones, around 90% of them singletons. V gene TRBV5-6 combines with J gene TRBJ1-1, with D perhaps TRBD1 (6 bases). The clonotype was recovered from a female donor in good health, enrolled as a control in a pregnancy study. Sequencing used CD4+ T cells from peripheral blood mononuclear cells, obtained after pregnancy. CDR3 amino acids: CASSPGIQGRTEAFF. The CDR3 nucleotides read TGTGCCAGCAGCCCGGGAATACAGGGTAGGACTGAAGCTTTCTTT.